This TCR beta chain was documented in a study of cytomegalovirus exposure and HLA in healthy donors. Germline CDR1 ENHRY, CDR2 SYGVKD. Unmatched junction bases numbered 7, after V lost 4 bases and J lost 9 bases. The CDR3 is made up of 14 amino acids. Both 60 Vbeta primers and 13 Jbeta primers went into the PCR. Sequenced by immunoSEQ multiplex PCR; TCRdb stores in-frame clones only, minus some. The sample lists 200,000 or so clones, 70% to 85% occurring once. The sample comprised PBMCs. The chain joins TRBV10-3 to TRBJ2-2; 8 bases are a match to TRBD2. The receptor was derived from a girl under 10 years old in good health and CMV-seronegative. The CDR3 DNA reads as TGTGCCATCAGTGGCCCAGCGGGAGTCCGGGAGCTGTTTTTT. It encodes CAISGPAGVRELFF.